The 29 T cell receptor beta chains below all came from one sample that was sequenced in a study of a mutant IDH1 vaccine in newly diagnosed glioma. Here immunoSEQ multiplex PCR was the method, and the copy in TCRdb shows in-frame clones only, minus some. The sample shows about 60,000 clones, 70% to 90% of them seen only once. Time point indicated: week 35, safety follow-up. Every vaccination contained 300 ug of the mutant IDH1 20-mer peptide and was paired with topical imiquimod. For these receptors, no antigen is known. This specimen consisted of PBMCs, obtained from a glioma patient whose treatment included an IDH1 peptide vaccine. The receptors shown here come from a middle-aged man with glioma.

The CDR3 region has the DNA TGCGCCAGCAGCTTGGGGGGCAGCATGGTCATCGAGCAGTACTTC. As protein: CASSLGGSMVIEQYF. The genes are TRBV5-1 and TRBJ2-5, with a weak D call TRBD1 (5 bases). The J call is doubtful: the DNA matches TRBJ2-7 better. CDR1 and CDR2 from the germline V gene are SGHRS and YFSETQ. CDR3 length: 15 amino acids.

The rearrangement links TRBV19 to TRBJ2-7; no reliable D call. The V gene's germline CDR1 is LNHDA and CDR2 SQIVND (reference sequence). The CDR3 covers 13 residues. Between the trimmed V and J ends, which lost 3 bases and 0 bases, there was a span of 6 bases. In nucleotides, the CDR3 is TGTGCCAGTAGTATTGACCGCTCCTACGAGCAGTACTTC. It translates to CASSIDRSYEQYF.

V is TRBV6-1 and J is TRBJ2-7; D unresolved. V shed 10 bases and J shed 4 bases, with 11 bases lying between them. The CDR3 runs to 11 residues. The germline V gene encodes CDR1 MNHNS and CDR2 SASEGT. The CDR3 loop is CATTDIYEQYF. CDR3 DNA sequence: TGTGCCACCACTGACATATACGAGCAGTACTTC.

The chain carries TRBV7-9 and TRBJ2-7; D is possibly TRBD1 (5 bases). The CDR3 contains 15 residues. CDR1 SEHNR and CDR2 FQNEAQ come from the germline V gene (reference sequence). Trimming stripped 1 base from V and 7 bases from J, with 17 bases between. The CDR3 DNA follows: TGTGCCAGCAGCTTAGTCTCGGGCAGGGTAGGGGAGCAGTACTTC. Residues: CASSLVSGRVGEQYF.

The chain employs TRBV18 and TRBJ1-2; a possible D gene is TRBD1 (6 bases). Looked up from germline, CDR1 is KGHSH and CDR2 is LQKENI. The CDR3 sequence is 14 residues long. V was trimmed by 3 bases and J by 7 bases, leaving 15 bases between them. The CDR3 DNA follows: TGTGCCAGCTCACCGGGGGGCGCGGGTGCTGGCTACACCTTC. Protein sequence: CASSPGGAGAGYTF.

The rearrangement uses TRBV10-3 and TRBJ2-1; no definite D call. Trimming pared 10 bases from V and 5 bases from J, leaving 18 bases between. Germline CDR1 is ENHRY and CDR2 is SYGVKD. This CDR3 is 14 amino acids long. Written as DNA, the CDR3 is TGTGCCAACCAGGACGTCTTGGGAAACAATGAGCAGTTCTTC. Translating it yields CANQDVLGNNEQFF.

The chain is built from TRBV10-3 and TRBJ2-7; D unclear. Between the trimmed V and J ends, which lost 3 bases and 4 bases, there was a span of 25 bases. The germline CDR1 and CDR2 sequences are ENHRY and SYGVKD. This CDR3 is 18 amino acids long. For the CDR3, the DNA is TGTGCCATCAGTGATCTGGCGGCTCCTAAGGGTGTGTGGTACGAGCAGTACTTC. It translates to CAISDLAAPKGVWYEQYF.

The V gene is TRBV29-1, the J gene TRBJ2-5; tentative D call: TRBD1 (6 bases). The germline V and J ends were trimmed by 3 bases and 6 bases, with 14 bases remaining between them. The germline gives CDR1 SQVTM, CDR2 ANQGSEA. The length of the CDR3 is 13 residues. This CDR3 is CSVESGARQTQYF. CDR3 in DNA: TGCAGCGTTGAGTCAGGGGCCAGACAGACCCAGTACTTC.

The chain combines TRBV9 with TRBJ2-2; D unclear. Looked up from germline, CDR1 is SGDLS and CDR2 is YYNGEE. CDR3 size: 12 residues. V was cut by 6 bases and J by 3 bases, with 6 bases left in between. The CDR3 region is CASNQDTGELFF. The CDR3, as DNA: TGTGCCAGCAACCAGGACACCGGGGAGCTGTTTTTT.

This rearrangement joins TRBV7-2 to TRBJ2-1, with 7 bases identical to TRBD2. The CDR3 is made up of 15 amino acids. Germline V lookup: CDR1 SGHTA, CDR2 FQGNSA. Trimming took 4 bases from V and 5 from J; bases not matched to a gene: 8. In nucleotides, the CDR3 is TGTGCCAGCAGCTCTCGCGGGACTACCCACAATGAGCAGTTCTTC. Its protein is CASSSRGTTHNEQFF.

The rearrangement uses TRBV6-1 and TRBJ1-1; a weak D match, TRBD1 (6 bases). Between the trimmed V and J ends, which lost 2 bases and 10 bases, there was a span of 14 bases. The CDR3 is made up of 13 amino acids. Germline-derived CDR1 and CDR2 are MNHNS and SASEGT. In DNA, the CDR3 is TGTGCCAGCAGTGAAAGGCCCGCCAGGGGAGCTTTCTTT. It encodes CASSERPARGAFF.

V gene TRBV19 combines with J gene TRBJ2-7; D is undetermined. The CDR3 extends over 13 amino acids. The V end lost 3 bases, the J end lost 8 bases, and 14 bases lay between the germline ends. Germline V gene lookup returns CDR1 LNHDA and CDR2 SQIVND (reference sequence). As DNA, the CDR3 is TGTGCCAGTAGTATTGACCGGCTCTCGAAGCAGTACTTC. Translation gives CASSIDRLSKQYF.

The chain recombines TRBV4-2 with TRBJ1-4; D may be TRBD1 (5 bases). Trimming stripped 3 bases from V and 8 bases from J, with 16 bases between. The CDR3 is made up of 15 amino acids. CDR1 and CDR2 (germline): LGHNA, YNFKEQ. The CDR3 DNA reads TGTGCCAGCAGCCACTCGGGGGGTATTGGGGAAAAACTGTTTTTT. The encoded protein is CASSHSGGIGEKLFF.

The genes are TRBV27 and TRBJ2-2; 10 nucleotides line up with TRBD1. Trimming took 6 bases from V and 5 from J; bases not matched to a gene: 9. The CDR3 extends over 16 amino acids. Germline V gene lookup returns CDR1 MNHEY and CDR2 SMNVEV (reference sequence). The CDR3 region has the DNA TGTGCCAGCAGCGGCCTCCGGACAGGGGGAACCGGGGAGCTGTTTTTT. Translation: CASSGLRTGGTGELFF.

The chain employs TRBV28 and TRBJ2-5; D may match TRBD1 or TRBD2 (5 bases each). CDR1 and CDR2 (germline): MDHEN, SYDVKM. The CDR3 runs to 17 residues. V shed 1 base and J shed 1 base, with 16 bases lying between them. The CDR3 nucleotides read TGTGCCAGCAGTTTATTTAGCGTCGGGGCAGCCCAAGAGACCCAGTACTTC. Amino acid sequence: CASSLFSVGAAQETQYF. Full variable domain (missing parts from reference TRBV28 and TRBJ2-5): DVKVTQSSRYLVKRTGEKVFLECVQDMDHENMFWYRQDPGLGLRLIYFSYDVKMKEKGDIPEGYSVSREKKERFSLILESASTNQTSMYLCASSLFSVGAAQETQYFGPGTRLLVL.

The rearrangement uses TRBV9 and TRBJ2-1, with D unclear. From germline, CDR1 is SGDLS and CDR2 YYNGEE. The CDR3 contains 16 residues. Trimming removed 0 bases from V and 2 bases from J, with 12 bases in between. The CDR3 DNA sequence: TGTGCCAGCAGCGTAGTCGGTCGGGCAACCTACAATGAGCAGTTCTTC. It is translated as CASSVVGRATYNEQFF.

The chain links TRBV28 to TRBJ1-4; possible D gene TRBD1, 6 bases. CDR3 size: 13 residues. Trimming took 8 bases from V and 3 from J, leaving 10 bases between them. Germline CDR1 is MDHEN and CDR2 is SYDVKM. The CDR3: CASRRGPNEKLFF. CDR3 coding DNA: TGTGCCAGCCGCCGGGGGCCTAATGAAAAACTGTTTTTT.

The chain combines TRBV9 with TRBJ2-7, with no clear D. Germline V lookup: CDR1 SGDLS, CDR2 YYNGEE. V shed 1 base and J shed 2 bases, with 10 bases lying between them. The CDR3 spans 14 residues. The chain's CDR3 is CASSVSVSPYEQYF. CDR3 coding DNA: TGTGCCAGCAGCGTAAGTGTAAGTCCCTACGAGCAGTACTTC.

The rearrangement uses TRBV28 and TRBJ2-3; 9 nucleotides line up with TRBD1. Germline V lookup: CDR1 MDHEN, CDR2 SYDVKM. CDR3 size: 16 residues. The J segment lost 2 bases and the V segment lost 6 bases, leaving 9 bases of the junction unmatched. CDR3 protein: CASRSPGTGITDTQYF. In nucleotides, the CDR3 is TGTGCCAGCAGATCCCCGGGGACAGGGATCACAGATACGCAGTATTTT.

V usage is TRBV5-4 and J usage is TRBJ2-3, with D possibly TRBD2 on 5 matching bases. This CDR3 has 15 amino acids. V was cut by 0 bases and J by 0 bases, with 8 bases left in between. The germline V gene has CDR1 SGHNT and CDR2 YYREEE (reference sequence). The CDR3 DNA reads TGTGCCAGCAGCTTGGATCAGCGGAGCACAGATACGCAGTATTTT. Protein product: CASSLDQRSTDTQYF.

This clone came up a few times. V and J are TRBV5-1 and TRBJ2-5; 7 nucleotides line up with TRBD1. J was trimmed by 5 bases and V by 0 bases; bases with no gene match: 4. Germline V CDR1 and CDR2: SGHRS, YFSETQ. The CDR3 sequence is 14 residues long. CDR3 sequence reads: CASSLGQGWETQYF. CDR3 in DNA: TGCGCCAGCAGCTTGGGACAGGGTTGGGAGACCCAGTACTTC.

This chain joins TRBV5-1 and TRBJ2-3; 7 nucleotides match TRBD2. After removal of 4 bases from V and 2 bases from J, the junction contained 4 bases not matched to a gene. The CDR3 covers 14 residues. Germline CDR1 and CDR2: SGHRS and YFSETQ. CDR3 DNA: TGCGCCAGCAGCCCAGCGGGACCCACAGATACGCAGTATTTT. The encoded protein is CASSPAGPTDTQYF.

V and J are TRBV14 and TRBJ2-3; no firm D call. CDR1 and CDR2 (germline): SGHDN, FVKESK. With 4 bases removed from V and 4 bases from J, the gap between germline ends came to 12 bases. The CDR3 is 14 residues long. The CDR3 DNA reads as TGTGCCAGCAGCCTAAGAATTGGGGCAGATACGCAGTATTTT. This codes for CASSLRIGADTQYF.

This sequence joins TRBV7-2 and TRBJ1-5; D is unclear. V lost 1 base, J lost 2 bases, and 9 bases lay in between. CDR1 and CDR2 (germline): SGHTA, FQGNSA. This CDR3 region has 15 residues. The CDR3 DNA sequence: TGTGCCAGCAGCTTAGTTGTTTTCGGCAATCAGCCCCAGCATTTT. Translating it yields CASSLVVFGNQPQHF. The full variable domain, completed using reference TRBV7-2 and TRBJ1-5, is GAGVSQSPSNKVTEKGKDVELRCDPISGHTALYWYRQSLGQGLEFLIYFQGNSAPDKSGLPSDRFSAERTGGSVSTLTIQRTQQEDSAVYLCASSLVVFGNQPQHFGDGTRLSIL.

This clone was detected only once. The chain couples TRBV4-3 to TRBJ1-4; 8 nucleotides agree with TRBD1. Germline-derived CDR1 and CDR2 are LGHNA and YSLEER. The V gene end was trimmed by 0 bases and the J gene end by 2 bases; junction bases not matched to a gene: 5. There are 17 residues in the CDR3. Here the CDR3 reads CASSQEDRADTNEKLFF. The CDR3 nucleotides are TGCGCCAGCAGCCAAGAGGACAGGGCAGATACTAATGAAAAACTGTTTTTT.

V is TRBV6-5 and J is TRBJ1-2; 9 bases match TRBD1. CDR1 and CDR2 from the germline V gene are MNHEY and SVGAGI. CDR3 length: 15 residues. With 6 bases clipped from V and 5 bases from J, the junction kept 10 bases outside the gene matches. CDR3 sequence reads: CASRTAGQGSYGYTF. The CDR3 nucleotides read TGTGCCAGCAGAACAGCGGGACAGGGTTCTTATGGCTACACCTTC.

The chain links TRBV6-5 to TRBJ2-1; possible D gene TRBD2, 6 bases. CDR1 is MNHEY, CDR2 SVGAGI, per germline. CDR3 length equals 12 residues. The ends were cut back, 6 bases at V and 6 bases at J, with 9 bases in the middle. Here the CDR3 DNA reads TGTGCCAGCAGCCAGACTAGCAATGAGCAGTTCTTC. This gives the protein CASSQTSNEQFF.

This clone appeared a single time. The chain combines TRBV7-7 with TRBJ2-5, with D hard to call. Per germline, CDR1 SSHAT and CDR2 FNYEAQ (reference sequence). The CDR3 totals 14 residues. V shed 1 base and J shed 2 bases, with 8 bases lying between them. As DNA, the CDR3 is TGTGCCAGCAGCTTAGGCGGCCTTCAAGAGACCCAGTACTTC. Its translation: CASSLGGLQETQYF.

This chain connects TRBV28 to TRBJ2-7; 7 bases fit TRBD1. This CDR3 has 14 residues. V shed 9 bases and J 3 bases; nucleotides not matched to a gene: 11. Per the germline V gene, CDR1 is MDHEN and CDR2 is SYDVKM. This CDR3 is CASHTGTEHYEQYF. In DNA form, the CDR3 reads TGTGCCAGTCATACAGGGACAGAACACTACGAGCAGTACTTC.